One sample yielded the 15 T cell receptor beta chains listed below, sequenced in a study of control samples from healthy donors and cancer patients. Generated by immunoSEQ multiplex PCR, the TCRdb table keeps only in-frame clones and is missing some. In the table there are roughly 150,000 clones, around 90% of which are singletons. Sequenced sample: blood. The receptors shown here come from a man aged 18 to 29 in good health.

The rearrangement joins TRBV3-1 (or the pseudogene TRBV3-2) to TRBJ2-1; 8 bases agree with TRBD2. The CDR3 spans 16 residues. From germline, CDR1 is LGHDT and CDR2 YNNKEL (reference sequence). J gave up 5 bases and V 4 bases, and 10 bases lay outside the gene matches. Written as DNA, the CDR3 is TGTGCCAGCAGCCTTCCGGGACTAGGGCTAAACAATGAGCAGTTCTTC. Translating it yields CASSLPGLGLNNEQFF.

As to this clone: This specimen includes other DNA sequences encoding the same CDR3. The chain has TRBV5-1 and TRBJ1-2, with 7 bases that match TRBD1. The CDR3 runs 12 residues. The V gene's germline CDR1 is SGHRS and CDR2 YFSETQ. V shed 4 bases, J shed 6 bases, and the junction held 3 bases outside the gene matches. DNA for the CDR3: TGCGCCAGCAGCCCCACAGGGGATGGCTACACCTTC. This encodes CASSPTGDGYTF.

The chain uses TRBV6-2 or TRBV6-3 and TRBJ2-1; TRBD1 aligns across 8 bases. Unmatched junction bases numbered 8, after V lost 5 bases and J lost 5 bases. This CDR3 has 15 amino acids. In germline, CDR1 is MNHEY, CDR2 SVGEGT. CDR3 coding DNA: TGTGCCAGCAGTCACGACAGGGGACACCACAATGAGCAGTTCTTC. As protein: CASSHDRGHHNEQFF.

In DNA form, the CDR3 reads TGTGCCAACCAGAAAGGGACAGGGGGAACAGATACGCAGTATTTT. Protein sequence: CANQKGTGGTDTQYF. This chain connects TRBV2 to TRBJ2-3; 11 positions match TRBD1. Germline values: CDR1 SNHLY, CDR2 FYNNEI. This CDR3 has 15 residues. J lost 3 bases, V lost 10 bases, and 9 bases had no gene match. The whole variable domain, remainder taken from reference TRBV2 and TRBJ2-3, is EPEVTQTPSHQVTQMGQEVILRCVPISNHLYFYWYRQILGQKVEFLVSFYNNEISEKSEIFDDQFSVERPDGSNFTLKIRSTKLEDSAMYFCANQKGTGGTDTQYFGPGTRLTVL.

The chain uses TRBV28 and TRBJ1-6; D is possibly TRBD1 (5 bases). Per germline, CDR1 MDHEN and CDR2 SYDVKM. This CDR3 spans 15 amino acids. V lost 6 bases to trimming and J lost 7 bases, with 16 bases between them. The CDR3 region has the DNA TGTGCCAGCAGCTCCCCCGAGACAGAAAATTCACCCCTCCACTTT. This gives the protein CASSSPETENSPLHF.

V and J are TRBV11-2 and TRBJ1-5; no reliable D call. The CDR3 contains 15 residues. V lost 0 bases, J lost 0 bases, and 6 bases lay in between. Germline V CDR1 and CDR2: SGHAT, FQNNGV. The CDR3 reads CASSLEQYSNQPQHF. The CDR3 nucleotides are TGTGCCAGCAGCTTAGAACAGTATAGCAATCAGCCCCAGCATTTT.

The gene calls are TRBV5-1 and TRBJ2-5; perhaps TRBD1 as D (6 bases). The CDR3 totals 14 residues. In germline, CDR1 is SGHRS, CDR2 YFSETQ. V lost 0 bases, J lost 1 base, and 7 bases lay in between. The CDR3 here is CASSLGQAQETQYF. The CDR3 nucleotides are TGCGCCAGCAGCTTGGGACAGGCCCAAGAGACCCAGTACTTC.

The genes are TRBV15 and TRBJ2-3; D is perhaps TRBD1 (6 bases). The CDR3 contains 18 residues. V lost 1 base, J lost 2 bases, and 19 bases lay in between. CDR1 LNHNV and CDR2 YYDKDF come from the germline V gene (reference sequence). For the CDR3, the DNA is TGTGCCACCAGCAGAGCCGGACAGACGTTGTCCTTCACAGATACGCAGTATTTT. It yields the protein CATSRAGQTLSFTDTQYF.

The V gene is TRBV18, the J gene TRBJ2-5, with no clear D. V shed 4 bases and J shed 0 bases, with 6 bases lying between them. CDR3 length equals 13 residues. Germline-derived CDR1 and CDR2 are KGHSH and LQKENI. CDR3 loop: CASSRANQETQYF. CDR3 DNA sequence: TGTGCCAGCTCACGGGCCAACCAAGAGACCCAGTACTTC.

V usage is TRBV10-3 and J usage is TRBJ1-2; D gene ambiguous. CDR3 length: 13 residues. The ends were cut back, 4 bases at V and 7 bases at J, with 13 bases in the middle. Per the germline V gene, CDR1 is ENHRY and CDR2 is SYGVKD. The chain's CDR3 is CAISVTPTGGYTF. CDR3 sequence (DNA): TGTGCCATCAGTGTTACTCCGACCGGTGGCTACACCTTC.

The CDR3 bases are TGTGCCAGCAGCCCAGCCCCCGGGACAGTGAGAAACTATGGCTACACCTTC. This sequence encodes CASSPAPGTVRNYGYTF. The chain employs TRBV11-2 and TRBJ1-2, with TRBD1 matching over 7 bases. The CDR3 contains 17 residues. Germline-derived CDR1 and CDR2 are SGHAT and FQNNGV. V lost 5 bases, J lost 2 bases, and 14 bases stayed unmatched.

This chain connects TRBV4-2 to TRBJ2-2, with 9 bases matching TRBD2. J lost 5 bases, V lost 4 bases, and 8 bases had no gene match. Germline CDR1 reads LGHNA; CDR2 reads YNFKEQ. The CDR3 covers 16 residues. The DNA for the CDR3 is TGTGCCAGCAGCCGGGATAGCGGGGGACCAACCGGGGAGCTGTTTTTT. It is translated as CASSRDSGGPTGELFF.

This clone has a single count. The V and J genes are TRBV30 and TRBJ2-7, with D perhaps being TRBD1 or TRBD2 (5 bases each). Germline CDR1 is GTSNPN and CDR2 is SVGIG (reference sequence). This CDR3 has 14 residues. The V end was cut by 2 bases, the J end by 2 bases, with 13 bases between. The CDR3, as DNA: TGTGCCTGGAGTCGGGACCCTACTCCCTACGAGCAGTACTTC. This codes for CAWSRDPTPYEQYF.

This chain connects TRBV27 to TRBJ2-1, with a weak D call TRBD2 (7 bases). Germline CDR1 is MNHEY and CDR2 is SMNVEV (reference sequence). V lost 2 bases and J lost 0, with 20 bases in between. The CDR3 is 19 residues long. The CDR3 bases are TGTGCCAGCAGTTTAGGCAGCAAAGGGGGGGGATTCTCCTACAATGAGCAGTTCTTC. Amino acid sequence: CASSLGSKGGGFSYNEQFF.

V usage is TRBV2 and J usage is TRBJ1-4, with a weak D call TRBD1 (5 bases). Per germline, CDR1 SNHLY and CDR2 FYNNEI. The CDR3 spans 13 residues. The V gene lost 6 bases and the J gene lost 5 bases, with 10 bases spanning the gap. The CDR3 loop is CASRGQPNEKLFF. The CDR3 DNA is TGTGCCAGCAGGGGGCAGCCCAATGAAAAACTGTTTTTT.